The present T cell receptor beta chain was sequenced within a study of CD8+CD57+ T cells in acquired aplastic anemia. Whole-study context: DNA recovered from sorted CD4+ and CD8+ cells had a mean of about 3 ug. Findings and limits, study-wide: The number of CD8+ CDR3 sequences shared by patients and controls was under 35.

Investigators profiled TCR beta VDJ and CDR3 from genomic DNA template. TCRdb itself ran the reads through MiXCR, one entry per CDR3 protein. Counted here are some 120,000 distinct CDR3 sequences, around 46% occurring once; the ten biggest clones make up 2.5% to 3%. On this clonotype itself: Antigen unknown.

Germline CDR1 DFQATT, CDR2 SNEGSKA (reference sequence). Trimming removed 3 bases at V and 4 bases at J, with 18 bases between. This CDR3 is built from 15 residues. Input material: sorted CD4+, CD8+, or CD8+CD57+ T cells (not recorded which) from PBMCs. The sequence was collected from a human donor in good health, serving as a control. This chain joins TRBV20-1 and TRBJ1-2; possibly TRBD1 for D (5 bases). CDR3 nucleotide sequence: TGCAGTGCTAGCACCAGGGTTTCTGGCGGCTATGGCTACACCTTC. Protein: CSASTRVSGGYGYTF.